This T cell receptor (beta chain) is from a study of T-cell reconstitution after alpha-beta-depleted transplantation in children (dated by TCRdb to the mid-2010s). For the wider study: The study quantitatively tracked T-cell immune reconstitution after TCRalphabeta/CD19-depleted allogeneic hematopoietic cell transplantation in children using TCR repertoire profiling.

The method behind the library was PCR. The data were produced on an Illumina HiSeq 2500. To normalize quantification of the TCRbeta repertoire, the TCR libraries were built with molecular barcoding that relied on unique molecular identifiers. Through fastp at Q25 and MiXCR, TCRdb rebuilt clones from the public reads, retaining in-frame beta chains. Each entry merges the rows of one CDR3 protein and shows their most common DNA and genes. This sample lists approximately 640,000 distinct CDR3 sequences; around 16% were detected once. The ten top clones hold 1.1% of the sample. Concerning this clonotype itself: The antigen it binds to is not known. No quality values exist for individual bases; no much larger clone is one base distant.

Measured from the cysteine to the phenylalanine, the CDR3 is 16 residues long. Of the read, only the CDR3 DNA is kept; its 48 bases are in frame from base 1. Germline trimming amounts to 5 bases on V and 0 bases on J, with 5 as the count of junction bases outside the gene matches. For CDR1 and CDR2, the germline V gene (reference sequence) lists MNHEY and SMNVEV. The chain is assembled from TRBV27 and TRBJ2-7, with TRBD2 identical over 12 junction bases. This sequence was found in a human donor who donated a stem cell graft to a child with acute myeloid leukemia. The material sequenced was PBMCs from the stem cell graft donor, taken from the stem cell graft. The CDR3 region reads CASSVSSGGVSYEQYF. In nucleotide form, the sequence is TGTGCCAGCAGTGTCTCTAGCGGGGGGGTCTCCTACGAGCAGTACTTC.